This T cell receptor beta chain came from a study of cytotoxic CD8 clonotypes in ibrutinib-treated CLL. About the study: Patients: over 9 relapsed/refractory, approximately 14 treatment-naive, some 18 IGHV unmutated.

Looked up from germline, CDR1 is MNHEY and CDR2 is SVGAGI. V lost 0 bases, J lost 3 bases, and 8 bases lay in between. CDR3 length equals 15 residues. The table came from immunoSEQ multiplex PCR; TCRdb's copy has only in-frame clones and leaves some out. Among approximately 280,000 clones listed, around 76% were seen once. This clone has at least ten counts. The source is a human donor with chronic lymphocytic leukemia. Sequencing used PBMCs, obtained at disease progression, from a patient treated with ibrutinib. The chain is built from TRBV6-5 and TRBJ1-4, with unresolved D. CDR3 sequence (DNA): TGTGCCAGCAGTTACTCACTGGCCGCTAATGAAAAACTGTTTTTT. The encoded protein is CASSYSLAANEKLFF.